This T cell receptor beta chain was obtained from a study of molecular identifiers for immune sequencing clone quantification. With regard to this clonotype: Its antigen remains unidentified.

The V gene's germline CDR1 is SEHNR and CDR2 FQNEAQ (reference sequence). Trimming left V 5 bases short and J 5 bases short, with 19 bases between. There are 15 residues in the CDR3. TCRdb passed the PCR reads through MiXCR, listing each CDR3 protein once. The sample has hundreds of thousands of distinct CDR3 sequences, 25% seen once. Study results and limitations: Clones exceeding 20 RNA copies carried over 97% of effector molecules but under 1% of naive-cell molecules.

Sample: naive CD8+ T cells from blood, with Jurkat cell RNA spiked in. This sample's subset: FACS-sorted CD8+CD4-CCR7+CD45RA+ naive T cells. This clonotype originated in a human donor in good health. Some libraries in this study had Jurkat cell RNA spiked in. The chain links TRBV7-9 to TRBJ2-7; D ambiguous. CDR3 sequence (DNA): TGTGCCAGCAGCGCAGGCCTATCTACGAAGGACGAGCAGTACTTC. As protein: CASSAGLSTKDEQYF. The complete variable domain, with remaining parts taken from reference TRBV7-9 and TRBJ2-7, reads DTGVSQNPRHKITKRGQNVTFRCDPISEHNRLYWYRQTLGQGPEFLTYFQNEAQLEKSRLLSDRFSAERPKGSFSTLEIQRTEQGDSAMYLCASSAGLSTKDEQYFGPGTRLTVT.